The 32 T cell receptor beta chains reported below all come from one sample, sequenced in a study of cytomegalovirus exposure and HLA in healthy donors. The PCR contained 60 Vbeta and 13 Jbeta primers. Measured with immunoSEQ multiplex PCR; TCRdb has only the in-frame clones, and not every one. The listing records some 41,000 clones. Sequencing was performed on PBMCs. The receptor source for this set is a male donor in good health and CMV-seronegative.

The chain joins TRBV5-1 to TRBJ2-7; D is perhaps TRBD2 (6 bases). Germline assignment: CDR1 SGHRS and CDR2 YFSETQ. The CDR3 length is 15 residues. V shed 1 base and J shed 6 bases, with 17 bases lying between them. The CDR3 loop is CASSLFAGRWSEQYF. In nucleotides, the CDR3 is TGCGCCAGCAGCTTGTTCGCGGGACGGTGGTCCGAGCAGTACTTC.

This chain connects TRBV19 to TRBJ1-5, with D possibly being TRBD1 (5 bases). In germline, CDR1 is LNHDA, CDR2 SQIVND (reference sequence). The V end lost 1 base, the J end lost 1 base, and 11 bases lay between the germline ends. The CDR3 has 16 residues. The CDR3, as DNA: TGTGCCAGTAGTATAGGTCGGGGGAACAGCAATCAGCCCCAGCATTTT. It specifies CASSIGRGNSNQPQHF.

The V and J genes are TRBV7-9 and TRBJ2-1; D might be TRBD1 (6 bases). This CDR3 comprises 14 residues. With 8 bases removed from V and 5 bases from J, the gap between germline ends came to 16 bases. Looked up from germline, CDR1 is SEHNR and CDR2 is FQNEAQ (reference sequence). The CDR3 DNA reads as TGTGCCAGCCAGGGGTCAACAACCCACAATGAGCAGTTCTTC. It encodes CASQGSTTHNEQFF.

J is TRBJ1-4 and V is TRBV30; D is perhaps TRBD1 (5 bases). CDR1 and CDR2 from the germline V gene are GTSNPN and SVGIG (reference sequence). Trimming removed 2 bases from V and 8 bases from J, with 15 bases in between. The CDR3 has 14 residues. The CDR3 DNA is TGTGCCTGGAGTAGGGGTTGCGATTGGGAAAAACTGTTTTTT. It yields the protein CAWSRGCDWEKLFF.

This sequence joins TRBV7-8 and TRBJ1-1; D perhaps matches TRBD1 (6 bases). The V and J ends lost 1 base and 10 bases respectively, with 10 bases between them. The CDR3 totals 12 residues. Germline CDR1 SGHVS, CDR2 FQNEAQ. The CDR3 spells CASSLGGRGAFF. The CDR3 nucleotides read TGTGCCAGCAGCTTAGGTGGCAGGGGAGCTTTCTTT. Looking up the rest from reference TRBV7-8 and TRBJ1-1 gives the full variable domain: GAGVSQSPRYKVAKRGQDVALRCDPISGHVSLFWYQQALGQGPEFLTYFQNEAQLDKSGLPSDRFFAERPEGSVSTLKIQRTQQEDSAVYLCASSLGGRGAFFGQGTRLTVV.

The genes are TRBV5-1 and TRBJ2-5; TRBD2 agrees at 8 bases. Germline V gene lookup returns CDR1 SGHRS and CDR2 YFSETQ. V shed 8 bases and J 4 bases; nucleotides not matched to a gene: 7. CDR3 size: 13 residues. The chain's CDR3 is CASGAGGPETQYF. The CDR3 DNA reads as TGCGCCAGTGGTGCGGGGGGCCCAGAGACCCAGTACTTC.

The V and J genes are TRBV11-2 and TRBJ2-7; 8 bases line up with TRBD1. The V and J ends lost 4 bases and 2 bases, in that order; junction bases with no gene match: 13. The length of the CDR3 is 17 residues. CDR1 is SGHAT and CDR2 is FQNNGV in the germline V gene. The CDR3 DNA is TGTGCCAGCAGCTCCTACCCGAAGGGACAGGTACCCTACGAGCAGTACTTC. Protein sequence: CASSSYPKGQVPYEQYF.

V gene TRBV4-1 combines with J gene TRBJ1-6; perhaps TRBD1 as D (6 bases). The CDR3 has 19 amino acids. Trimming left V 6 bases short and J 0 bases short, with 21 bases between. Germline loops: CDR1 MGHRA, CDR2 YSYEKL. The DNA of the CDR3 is TGCGCCAGCAGGCGGCTGGGGGCCCAGGGAAGCTCCTATAATTCACCCCTCCACTTT. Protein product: CASRRLGAQGSSYNSPLHF.

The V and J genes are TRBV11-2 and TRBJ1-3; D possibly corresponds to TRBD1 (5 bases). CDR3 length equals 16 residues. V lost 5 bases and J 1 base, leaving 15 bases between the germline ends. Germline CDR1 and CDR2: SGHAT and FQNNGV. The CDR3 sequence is CASSHHRRGSGNTIYF. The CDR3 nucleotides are TGTGCCAGCAGCCATCATCGCCGGGGGTCTGGAAACACCATATATTTT.

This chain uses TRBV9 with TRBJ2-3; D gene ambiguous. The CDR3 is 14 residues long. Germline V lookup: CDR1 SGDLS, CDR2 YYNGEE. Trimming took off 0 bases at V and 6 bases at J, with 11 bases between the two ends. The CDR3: CASSVGGRRDTQYF. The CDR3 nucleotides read TGTGCCAGCAGCGTAGGAGGTAGAAGGGATACGCAGTATTTT. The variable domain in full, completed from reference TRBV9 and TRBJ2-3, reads DSGVTQTPKHLITATGQRVTLRCSPRSGDLSVYWYQQSLDQGLQFLIQYYNGEERAKGNILERFSAQQFPDLHSELNLSSLELGDSALYFCASSVGGRRDTQYFGPGTRLTVL.

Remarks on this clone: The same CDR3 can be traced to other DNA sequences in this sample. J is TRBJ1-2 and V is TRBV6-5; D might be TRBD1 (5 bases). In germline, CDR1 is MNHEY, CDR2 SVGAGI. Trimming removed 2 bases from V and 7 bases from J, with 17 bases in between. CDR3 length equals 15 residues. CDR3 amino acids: CASSYRGPPTVGYTF. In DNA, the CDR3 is TGTGCCAGCAGTTACAGGGGCCCCCCAACGGTTGGCTACACCTTC.

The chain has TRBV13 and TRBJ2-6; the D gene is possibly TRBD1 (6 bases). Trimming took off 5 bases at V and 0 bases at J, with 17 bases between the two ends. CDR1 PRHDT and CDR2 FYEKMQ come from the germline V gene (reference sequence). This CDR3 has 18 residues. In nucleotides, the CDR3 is TGTGCCAGCAGCCCGGACAGCGTCCTTCCCTCTGGGGCCAACGTCCTGACTTTC. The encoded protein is CASSPDSVLPSGANVLTF.

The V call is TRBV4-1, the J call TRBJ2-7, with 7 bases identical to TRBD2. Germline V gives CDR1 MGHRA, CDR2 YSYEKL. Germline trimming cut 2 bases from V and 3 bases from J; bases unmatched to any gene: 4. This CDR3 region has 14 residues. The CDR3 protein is CASSQNRGDYEQYF. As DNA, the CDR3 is TGCGCCAGCAGCCAAAACCGGGGGGACTACGAGCAGTACTTC.

In DNA, the CDR3 is TGCGCCAGCAGCCAAGATGCAGGCAGCTCTGGGGCCAACGTCCTGACTTTC. Translated: CASSQDAGSSGANVLTF. The chain is built from TRBV4-1 and TRBJ2-6; D remains unclear. From germline, CDR1 is MGHRA and CDR2 YSYEKL. V was trimmed by 0 bases and J by 0 bases, leaving 9 bases between them. The CDR3 is made up of 17 amino acids.

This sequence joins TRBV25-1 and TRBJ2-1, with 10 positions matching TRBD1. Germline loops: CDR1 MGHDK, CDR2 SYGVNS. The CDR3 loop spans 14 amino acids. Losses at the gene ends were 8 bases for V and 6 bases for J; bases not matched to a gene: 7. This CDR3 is CASRQGATSNEQFF. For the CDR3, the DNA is TGTGCCAGCCGACAGGGGGCAACTTCCAATGAGCAGTTCTTC.

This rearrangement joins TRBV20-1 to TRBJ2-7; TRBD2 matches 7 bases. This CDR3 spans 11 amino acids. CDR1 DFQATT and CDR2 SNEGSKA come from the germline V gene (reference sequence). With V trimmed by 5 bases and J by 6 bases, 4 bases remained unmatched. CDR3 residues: CSARTSGEQYF. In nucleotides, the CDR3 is TGCAGTGCTCGGACTAGTGGCGAGCAGTACTTC.

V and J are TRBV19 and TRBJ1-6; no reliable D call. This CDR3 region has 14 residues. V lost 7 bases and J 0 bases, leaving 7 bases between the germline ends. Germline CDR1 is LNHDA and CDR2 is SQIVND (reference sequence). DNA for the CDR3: TGTGCCAGTACGAGTAACTCCTATAATTCACCCCTCCACTTT. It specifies CASTSNSYNSPLHF.

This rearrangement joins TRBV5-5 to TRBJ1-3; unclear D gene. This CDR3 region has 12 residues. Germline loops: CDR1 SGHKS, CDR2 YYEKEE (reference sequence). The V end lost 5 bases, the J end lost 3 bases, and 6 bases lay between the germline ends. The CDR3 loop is CASSSYGNTIYF. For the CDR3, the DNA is TGTGCCAGCAGTTCTTATGGAAACACCATATATTTT.

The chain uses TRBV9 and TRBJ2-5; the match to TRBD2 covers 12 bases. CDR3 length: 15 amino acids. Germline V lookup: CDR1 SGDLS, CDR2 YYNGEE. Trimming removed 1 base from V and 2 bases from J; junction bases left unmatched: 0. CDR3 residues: CASSVTSGGQETQYF. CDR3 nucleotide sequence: TGTGCCAGCAGCGTAACTAGCGGGGGGCAAGAGACCCAGTACTTC.

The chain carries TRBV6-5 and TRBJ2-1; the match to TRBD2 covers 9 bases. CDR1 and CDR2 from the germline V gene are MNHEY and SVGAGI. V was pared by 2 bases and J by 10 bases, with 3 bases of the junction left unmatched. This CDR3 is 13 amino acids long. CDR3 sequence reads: CASSYASGVEQFF. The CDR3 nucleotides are TGTGCCAGCAGTTACGCTAGCGGGGTGGAGCAGTTCTTC.

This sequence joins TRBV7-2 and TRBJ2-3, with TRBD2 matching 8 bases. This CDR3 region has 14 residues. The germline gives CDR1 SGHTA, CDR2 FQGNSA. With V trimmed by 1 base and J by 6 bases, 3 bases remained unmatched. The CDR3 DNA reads TGTGCCAGCAGCTTAGAGGCTAGCGGGGATACGCAGTATTTT. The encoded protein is CASSLEASGDTQYF.

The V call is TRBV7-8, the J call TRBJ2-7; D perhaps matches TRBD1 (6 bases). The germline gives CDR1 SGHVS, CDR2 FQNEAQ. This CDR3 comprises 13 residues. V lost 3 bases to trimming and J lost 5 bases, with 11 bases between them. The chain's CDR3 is CASSLAGVDEQYF. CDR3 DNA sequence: TGTGCCAGCAGCTTGGCAGGGGTAGACGAGCAGTACTTC. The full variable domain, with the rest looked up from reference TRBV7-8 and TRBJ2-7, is GAGVSQSPRYKVAKRGQDVALRCDPISGHVSLFWYQQALGQGPEFLTYFQNEAQLDKSGLPSDRFFAERPEGSVSTLKIQRTQQEDSAVYLCASSLAGVDEQYFGPGTRLTVT.

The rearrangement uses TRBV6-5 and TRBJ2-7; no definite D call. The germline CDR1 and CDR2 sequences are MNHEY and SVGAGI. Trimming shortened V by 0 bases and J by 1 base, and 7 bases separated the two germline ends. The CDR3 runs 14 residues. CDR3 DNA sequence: TGTGCCAGCAGTTACTCGAGGTCGTCCTACGAGCAGTACTTC. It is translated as CASSYSRSSYEQYF.

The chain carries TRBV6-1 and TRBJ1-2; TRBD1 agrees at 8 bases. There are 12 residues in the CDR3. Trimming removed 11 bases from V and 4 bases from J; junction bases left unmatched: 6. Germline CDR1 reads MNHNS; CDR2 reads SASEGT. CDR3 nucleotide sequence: TGTGCCCCGTGGACAGGGTTCTATGGCTACACCTTC. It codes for CAPWTGFYGYTF.

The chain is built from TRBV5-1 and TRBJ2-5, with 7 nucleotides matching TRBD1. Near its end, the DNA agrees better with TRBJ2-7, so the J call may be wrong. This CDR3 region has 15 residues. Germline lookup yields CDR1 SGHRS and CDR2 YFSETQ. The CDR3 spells CASSLGDRLSYEQYF. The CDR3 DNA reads TGCGCCAGCAGCTTGGGGGACAGACTCTCCTACGAGCAGTACTTC.

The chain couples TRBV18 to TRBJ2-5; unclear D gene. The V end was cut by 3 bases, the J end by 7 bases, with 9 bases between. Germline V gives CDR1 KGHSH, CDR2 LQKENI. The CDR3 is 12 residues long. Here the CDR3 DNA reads TGTGCCAGCTCACCCCCCCTCAGGACCCAGTACTTC. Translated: CASSPPLRTQYF.

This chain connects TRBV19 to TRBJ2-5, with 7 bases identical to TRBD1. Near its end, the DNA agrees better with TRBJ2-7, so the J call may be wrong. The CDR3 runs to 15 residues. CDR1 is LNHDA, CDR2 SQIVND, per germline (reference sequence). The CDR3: CASSRDSRQGYEQYF. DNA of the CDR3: TGTGCCAGTAGTCGGGACAGCCGGCAGGGGTACGAGCAGTACTTC.

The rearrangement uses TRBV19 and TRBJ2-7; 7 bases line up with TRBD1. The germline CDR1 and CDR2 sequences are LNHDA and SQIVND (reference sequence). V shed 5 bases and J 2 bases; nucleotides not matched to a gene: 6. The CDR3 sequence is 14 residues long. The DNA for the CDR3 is TGTGCCAGTAGTGGCGGACAGGCCACCTACGAGCAGTACTTC. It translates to CASSGGQATYEQYF.

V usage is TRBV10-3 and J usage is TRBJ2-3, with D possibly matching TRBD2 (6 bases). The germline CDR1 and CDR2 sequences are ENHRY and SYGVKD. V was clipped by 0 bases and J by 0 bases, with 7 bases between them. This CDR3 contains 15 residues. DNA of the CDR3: TGTGCCATCAGTGAGTCTGGGGGGAGCACAGATACGCAGTATTTT. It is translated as CAISESGGSTDTQYF.

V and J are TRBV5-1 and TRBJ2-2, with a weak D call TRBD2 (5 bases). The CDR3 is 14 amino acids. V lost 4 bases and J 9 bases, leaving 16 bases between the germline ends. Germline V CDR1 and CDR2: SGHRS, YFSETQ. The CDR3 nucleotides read TGCGCCAGCAGCCCTAGGGAGACCGGCCGGGAGCTGTTTTTT. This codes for CASSPRETGRELFF.

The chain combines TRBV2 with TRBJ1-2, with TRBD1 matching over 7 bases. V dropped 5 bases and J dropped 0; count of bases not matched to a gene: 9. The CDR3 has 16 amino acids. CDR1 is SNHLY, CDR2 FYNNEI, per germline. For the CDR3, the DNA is TGTGCCAGCAGTCTAGATGTGGGACAGACTAACTATGGCTACACCTTC. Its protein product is CASSLDVGQTNYGYTF.

The CDR3 spells CATGPLDRDNQPQHF. The CDR3 DNA reads as TGTGCCACCGGCCCCCTGGACAGGGACAATCAGCCCCAGCATTTT. This chain links TRBV10-3 with TRBJ1-5, with 8 bases fitting TRBD1. There are 15 residues in the CDR3. CDR1 is ENHRY, CDR2 SYGVKD, per germline. V dropped 10 bases and J dropped 3; count of bases not matched to a gene: 11.